One sample yielded the 27 T cell receptor beta chains listed below, sequenced in a study of cytomegalovirus exposure and HLA in healthy donors. PCR used 60 Vbeta primers and 13 Jbeta primers. The table came from immunoSEQ multiplex PCR; TCRdb's copy has only in-frame clones and leaves some out. This sample has more than 150,000 clones, with roughly 82% found just once. The sample consisted of PBMCs. These receptors all stem from a man between 40 and 49 years old in good health and CMV-seronegative.

The chain recombines TRBV14 with TRBJ2-5, with TRBD1 identical over 7 bases. Germline-derived CDR1 and CDR2 are SGHDN and FVKESK. The junction had 13 bases not matched to a gene; V was cut back by 4 bases and J by 5 bases. This CDR3 region has 16 residues. For the CDR3, the DNA is TGTGCCAGCAGCCCGGACAGGAACACTCCCTGGGAGACCCAGTACTTC. Protein product: CASSPDRNTPWETQYF.

The chain couples TRBV27 to TRBJ2-7; 11 bases are a match to TRBD2. V lost 3 bases, J lost 7 bases, and 8 bases stayed unmatched. There are 15 residues in the CDR3. Germline lookup yields CDR1 MNHEY and CDR2 SMNVEV (reference sequence). Here the CDR3 reads CASSLDGTSGLEQYF. For the CDR3, the DNA is TGTGCCAGCAGTTTGGACGGGACTAGCGGTCTGGAGCAGTACTTC.

The table lists this clone with a few counts. The rearrangement uses TRBV9 and TRBJ2-3, with D possibly being TRBD1 (5 bases). There are 15 residues in the CDR3. Germline loops: CDR1 SGDLS, CDR2 YYNGEE. V was trimmed by 4 bases and J by 0 bases, leaving 12 bases between them. CDR3 protein: CASSLRQYSTDTQYF. The CDR3 DNA reads TGTGCCAGCAGCTTGAGACAGTATAGCACAGATACGCAGTATTTT.

This chain joins TRBV5-5 and TRBJ1-2, with unresolved D. This CDR3 region has 13 residues. CDR1 is SGHKS, CDR2 YYEKEE, per germline (reference sequence). V was clipped by 0 bases and J by 4 bases, with 7 bases between them. The CDR3 sequence is CASSLAHSYGYTF. CDR3 DNA sequence: TGTGCCAGCAGCTTGGCTCACTCCTATGGCTACACCTTC. The whole variable domain, filled in from reference TRBV5-5 and TRBJ1-2, reads DAGVTQSPTHLIKTRGQQVTLRCSPISGHKSVSWYQQVLGQGPQFIFQYYEKEERGRGNFPDRFSARQFPNYSSELNVNALLLGDSALYLCASSLAHSYGYTFGSGTRLTVV.

The chain combines TRBV29-1 with TRBJ2-5; 11 bases line up with TRBD1. The CDR3 is made up of 13 amino acids. V trimming: 8 bases; J trimming: 4 bases; junction bases outside the gene matches: 6. Germline CDR1 and CDR2: SQVTM and ANQGSEA. In DNA, the CDR3 is TGCAGCTCCGGGACAGGGGGACGAGAGACCCAGTACTTC. It specifies CSSGTGGRETQYF.

This chain uses TRBV5-1 with TRBJ2-2; no definite D call. Germline assignment: CDR1 SGHRS and CDR2 YFSETQ. The length of the CDR3 is 12 residues. V was cut by 9 bases and J by 7 bases, with 13 bases left in between. The DNA of the CDR3 is TGCGCCATCCCGACGGGTGTCGGGGAGCTGTTTTTT. Amino acids: CAIPTGVGELFF. Together with reference TRBV5-1 and TRBJ2-2, the CDR3 gives the full variable domain: KAGVTQTPRYLIKTRGQQVTLSCSPISGHRSVSWYQQTPGQGLQFLFEYFSETQRNKGNFPGRFSGRQFSNSRSEMNVSTLELGDSALYLCAIPTGVGELFFGEGSRLTVL.

This clone was seen a handful of times. The J gene is TRBJ2-3, the V gene TRBV9, with 7 positions matching TRBD1. The CDR3 is 15 amino acids. The J segment lost 2 bases and the V segment lost 6 bases, leaving 9 bases of the junction unmatched. Germline V gene sequence: CDR1 SGDLS, CDR2 YYNGEE. Written as DNA, the CDR3 is TGTGCCAGCACCTTAGGGGGCTCGTACACAGATACGCAGTATTTT. Its protein product is CASTLGGSYTDTQYF.

V and J are TRBV7-9 and TRBJ1-2, with 7 bases matching TRBD1. The CDR3 has 14 amino acids. J lost 4 bases, V lost 4 bases, and 6 bases had no gene match. Germline CDR1 reads SEHNR; CDR2 reads FQNEAQ (reference sequence). The CDR3 spells CASSWGQSLYGYTF. In DNA, the CDR3 is TGTGCCAGCAGCTGGGGACAGAGCCTCTATGGCTACACCTTC.

The chain employs TRBV20-1 and TRBJ2-6; no clear D gene. Germline V gives CDR1 DFQATT, CDR2 SNEGSKA (reference sequence). The CDR3 contains 11 residues. The CDR3 coding sequence is TGCGTATCCCCCCGGGCCAACGTCCTGACTTTC. This gives the protein CVSPRANVLTF.

V gene TRBV7-2 combines with J gene TRBJ1-3; D remains unclear. The CDR3 is 14 residues long. CDR1 SGHTA and CDR2 FQGNSA come from the germline V gene. V was trimmed by 5 bases and J by 5 bases, leaving 13 bases between them. In nucleotides, the CDR3 is TGTGCCAGCAGCCCAGAGGCCAGTCGAAACACCATATATTTT. This encodes CASSPEASRNTIYF.

V and J are TRBV9 and TRBJ2-1; 12 bases agree with TRBD2. CDR3 length: 18 residues. V lost 0 bases to trimming and J lost 1 base; unmatched junction nucleotides: 5. Germline values: CDR1 SGDLS, CDR2 YYNGEE. The DNA of the CDR3 is TGTGCCAGCAGCGTAGTAGAGACTAGCGGGAGTTCCTACAATGAGCAGTTCTTC. It translates to CASSVVETSGSSYNEQFF.

The chain joins TRBV7-3 to TRBJ1-5; D possibly corresponds to TRBD1 (6 bases). CDR3 length equals 14 residues. CDR1 and CDR2 (germline): SGHTA, FQGTGA. Trimming cost V 5 bases and J 7 bases, with 15 bases left between them. Here the CDR3 DNA reads TGTGCCAGCAGCCGCCGGGACAAGGGGCAGCCCCAGCATTTT. Translated, it gives CASSRRDKGQPQHF.

This clone was seen only once. This chain connects TRBV10-3 to TRBJ1-1; D uncertain. The CDR3 sequence is 13 residues long. Trimming removed 1 base from V and 8 bases from J, with 11 bases in between. Germline loops: CDR1 ENHRY, CDR2 SYGVKD. The CDR3 nucleotides are TGTGCCATCAGTGAGTTCCCTACGGGGGAAGCTTTCTTT. This translates into CAISEFPTGEAFF.

The genes are TRBV2 and TRBJ2-5, with 9 bases aligning to TRBD1. The CDR3 sequence is 15 residues long. Germline V lookup: CDR1 SNHLY, CDR2 FYNNEI. V dropped 7 bases and J dropped 5; count of bases not matched to a gene: 11. The CDR3 reads CASIGNRGRVETQYF. CDR3 sequence (DNA): TGTGCCAGCATAGGTAACAGGGGGCGAGTGGAGACCCAGTACTTC.

The chain links TRBV11-1 to TRBJ1-2; D gene uncertain. The germline gives CDR1 SGHAT, CDR2 FQDESV (reference sequence). Trimming removed 2 bases at V and 2 bases at J, with 6 bases between. The CDR3 runs 13 residues. The chain's CDR3 is CASSLPRNYGYTF. The DNA of the CDR3 is TGTGCCAGCAGCTTACCCAGGAACTATGGCTACACCTTC.

J is TRBJ1-6 and V is TRBV2; D is unclear. Per the germline V gene, CDR1 is SNHLY and CDR2 is FYNNEI. V lost 11 bases and J 6 bases, leaving 11 bases between the germline ends. The CDR3 is made up of 12 amino acids. This CDR3 reads CARSLANSPLHF. DNA of the CDR3: TGTGCCCGATCCTTGGCTAATTCACCCCTCCACTTT.

This CDR3 is CASSIEGVGNEQFF. CDR3 in DNA: TGTGCCAGTAGTATTGAAGGGGTTGGAAATGAGCAGTTCTTC. The chain is built from TRBV19 and TRBJ2-1; tentative D call: TRBD1 (5 bases). The CDR3 spans 14 residues. The V and J ends lost 3 bases and 7 bases respectively, with 13 bases between them. Germline CDR1 LNHDA, CDR2 SQIVND (reference sequence).

This chain connects TRBV19 to TRBJ1-2; TRBD1 is a possible D gene (5 bases). Germline V lookup: CDR1 LNHDA, CDR2 SQIVND (reference sequence). The V end was cut by 4 bases, the J end by 2 bases, with 11 bases between. CDR3 length: 14 residues. The CDR3 nucleotides are TGTGCCAGTAGTAGACAGCGACAAAACTATGGCTACACCTTC. It yields the protein CASSRQRQNYGYTF.

In DNA, the CDR3 is TGTGCCAGCAGTTTATCGTCGGGACTAGCTTACGAGCAGTACTTC. This translates into CASSLSSGLAYEQYF. V and J are TRBV27 and TRBJ2-7, with TRBD2 identical over 9 bases. Germline assignment: CDR1 MNHEY and CDR2 SMNVEV (reference sequence). With 0 bases clipped from V and 4 bases from J, the junction kept 4 bases outside the gene matches. The CDR3 has 15 residues.

The rearrangement uses TRBV19 and TRBJ2-1, with TRBD2 matching over 11 bases. CDR3 size: 16 residues. Germline V lookup: CDR1 LNHDA, CDR2 SQIVND (reference sequence). The V and J ends lost 7 bases and 1 base, in that order; junction bases with no gene match: 6. The CDR3 DNA sequence: TGTGCCAGTAAAGATAGCGGGGGGGGTTCCTACAATGAGCAGTTCTTC. Translation gives CASKDSGGGSYNEQFF.

This clone was seen only a few times. The chain is built from TRBV30 and TRBJ2-7, with 7 nucleotides matching TRBD1. This CDR3 is built from 15 residues. With V trimmed by 1 base and J by 0 bases, 6 bases remained unmatched. Germline V CDR1 and CDR2: GTSNPN, SVGIG (reference sequence). The CDR3 region has the DNA TGTGCCTGGAGTGCCTGGGACAGCCACTCCTACGAGCAGTACTTC. The encoded protein is CAWSAWDSHSYEQYF.

This rearrangement joins TRBV9 to TRBJ2-7; TRBD2 agrees at 8 bases. This CDR3 has 14 residues. CDR1 SGDLS and CDR2 YYNGEE come from the germline V gene. Trimming took 3 bases from V and 7 from J; bases not matched to a gene: 9. The CDR3 bases are TGTGCCAGCAGCGAGGAGCGGGAGTCTTGGGAGCAGTACTTC. This translates into CASSEERESWEQYF.

The rearrangement links TRBV4-2 to TRBJ1-5; 7 bases match TRBD1. CDR1 and CDR2 (germline): LGHNA, YNFKEQ. J gave up 3 bases and V 1 base, and 3 bases lay outside the gene matches. CDR3 length equals 15 residues. For the CDR3, the DNA is TGTGCCAGCAGCCAAGCCAGGGGGAACAATCAGCCCCAGCATTTT. This gives the protein CASSQARGNNQPQHF.

This chain links TRBV19 with TRBJ2-7, with 9 bases that match TRBD2. The V and J ends lost 6 bases and 3 bases, in that order; junction bases with no gene match: 12. Germline assignment: CDR1 LNHDA and CDR2 SQIVND (reference sequence). CDR3 length equals 16 residues. This CDR3 reads CASRLQGAGGDYEQYF. CDR3 in DNA: TGTGCCAGTAGGCTGCAGGGAGCGGGAGGAGACTACGAGCAGTACTTC. The entire variable domain, with the rest obtained from reference TRBV19 and TRBJ2-7, is as follows: DGGITQSPKYLFRKEGQNVTLSCEQNLNHDAMYWYRQDPGQGLRLIYYSQIVNDFQKGDIAEGYSVSREKKESFPLTVTSAQKNPTAFYLCASRLQGAGGDYEQYFGPGTRLTVT.

The chain joins TRBV4-1 to TRBJ2-3; 8 bases are shared with TRBD2. The CDR3 loop spans 17 amino acids. Germline V gives CDR1 MGHRA, CDR2 YSYEKL. After removal of 1 base from V and 2 bases from J, the junction contained 8 bases not matched to a gene. CDR3 sequence reads: CASSQGGSGRTTDTQYF. For the CDR3, the DNA is TGCGCCAGCAGCCAAGGGGGGAGCGGGAGAACCACAGATACGCAGTATTTT.

V and J are TRBV4-3 and TRBJ1-6; 10 bases are shared with TRBD1. V gave up 4 bases and J gave up 8 bases; unmatched junction bases: 5. Looked up from germline, CDR1 is LGHNA and CDR2 is YSLEER. CDR3 length: 15 residues. The CDR3 sequence is CASSLGTGVDSPLHF. Written as DNA, the CDR3 is TGCGCCAGCAGCCTAGGGACAGGGGTTGATTCACCCCTCCACTTT.

The chain has TRBV7-3 and TRBJ2-3; D gene ambiguous. V shed 5 bases and J shed 0 bases, with 12 bases lying between them. The CDR3 extends over 15 amino acids. The V gene's germline CDR1 is SGHTA and CDR2 FQGTGA. DNA of the CDR3: TGTGCCAGCAGCCCTTCCTATTCTAGCACAGATACGCAGTATTTT. Its translation is CASSPSYSSTDTQYF. The full variable domain, with the rest looked up from reference TRBV7-3 and TRBJ2-3, is GAGVSQTPSNKVTEKGKYVELRCDPISGHTALYWYRQSLGQGPEFLIYFQGTGAADDSGLPNDRFFAVRPEGSVSTLKIQRTERGDSAVYLCASSPSYSSTDTQYFGPGTRLTVL.